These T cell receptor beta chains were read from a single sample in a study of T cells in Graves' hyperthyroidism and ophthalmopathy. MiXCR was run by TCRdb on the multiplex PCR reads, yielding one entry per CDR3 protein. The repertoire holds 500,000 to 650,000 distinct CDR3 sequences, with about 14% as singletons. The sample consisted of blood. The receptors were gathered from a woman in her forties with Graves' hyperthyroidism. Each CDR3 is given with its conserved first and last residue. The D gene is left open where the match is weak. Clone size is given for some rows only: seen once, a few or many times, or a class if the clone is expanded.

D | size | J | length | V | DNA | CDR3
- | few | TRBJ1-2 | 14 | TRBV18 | TGTGCCAGCTCCCCAGGACAAGACCCCTATGGCTACACCTTC | CASSPGQDPYGYTF
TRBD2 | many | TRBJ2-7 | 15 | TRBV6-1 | TGTGCCAGCAGTGAAGATGCGGGGGAGTATAACGAGCAGTACTTC | CASSEDAGEYNEQYF
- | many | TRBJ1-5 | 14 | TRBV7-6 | TGTGCCAGCAGCCCCTCAGGGACCGGGCAGCCCCAGCATTTT | CASSPSGTGQPQHF
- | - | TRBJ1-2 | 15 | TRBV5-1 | TGCGCCAGCAGCGTGGTGGCCGATTGGGACTATGGCTACACCTTC | CASSVVADWDYGYTF
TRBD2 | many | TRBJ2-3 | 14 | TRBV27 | TGTGCCAGCAGACTCCCGGGCAGGGAGGGGACGCAGTATTTT | CASRLPGREGTQYF
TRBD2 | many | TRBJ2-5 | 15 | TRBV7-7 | TGTGCTAGCAGCTGGGGGACTAGCGGTCAAGAGACCCAGTACTTC | CASSWGTSGQETQYF
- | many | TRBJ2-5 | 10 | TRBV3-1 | TGTGCCAGCCGAGGTTCGACCCAGTACTTC | CASRGSTQYF
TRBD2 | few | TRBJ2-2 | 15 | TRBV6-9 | TGTGCCAGCAGTTACCTTAGCGGGAGCACCGGGGAGCTGTTTTTT | CASSYLSGSTGELFF
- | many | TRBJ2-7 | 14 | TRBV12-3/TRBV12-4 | TGTGCCAGCAGTTTAAGTGGGAGAGCTGATGAGCAGTACTTC | CASSLSGRADEQYF
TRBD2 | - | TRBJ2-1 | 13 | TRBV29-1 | TGCAGCGTGGGGACTAGCGGGAGCTATGAGCAGTTCTTC | CSVGTSGSYEQFF
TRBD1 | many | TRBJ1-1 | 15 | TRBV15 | TGTGCCACCAGCAGAGAAGAGGGACAGGGGCCTGAAGCTTTCTTT | CATSREEGQGPEAFF
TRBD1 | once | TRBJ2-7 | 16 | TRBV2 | TGTGCCAGCAGTGAACAAGGGGGCGGTGCAAGATACGAGCAGTACTTC | CASSEQGGGARYEQYF
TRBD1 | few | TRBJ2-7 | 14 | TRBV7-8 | TGTGCCAGCAGTTTCCGGGACAGGGGACGCGAGCAGTACTTC | CASSFRDRGREQYF
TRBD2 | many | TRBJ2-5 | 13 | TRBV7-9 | TGTGCCAGCAGCCACCGACTAGCGGAGACCCAGTACTTC | CASSHRLAETQYF
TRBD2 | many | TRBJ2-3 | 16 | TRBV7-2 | TGTGCCAGCAGCCCGACTAGCGGGAGTGTGGCAGATACGCAGTATTTT | CASSPTSGSVADTQYF
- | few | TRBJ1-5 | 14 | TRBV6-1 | TGTGCCAGCAGATCGGACGTGAGCAATCAGCCCCAGCATTTT | CASRSDVSNQPQHF
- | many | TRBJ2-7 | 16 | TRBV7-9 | TGTGCCAGCAGCTTAGCGGGACAAGGGTTTTTATACGAGCAGTACTTC | CASSLAGQGFLYEQYF
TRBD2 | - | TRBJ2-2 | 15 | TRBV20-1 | TGCAGTGCTACTCTAGCGGGAGGGAACACCGGGGAGCTGTTTTTT | CSATLAGGNTGELFF
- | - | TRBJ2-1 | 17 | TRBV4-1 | TGCGCCAGCAGCCAAGATCGCGACTCCTACTCCTACAATGAGCAGTTCTTC | CASSQDRDSYSYNEQFF
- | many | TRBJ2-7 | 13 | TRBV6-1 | TGTGCCAGCAGTTCACCGAGCTCCTACGAGCAGTACTTC | CASSSPSSYEQYF
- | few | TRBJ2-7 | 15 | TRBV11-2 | TGTGCCAGCAGCTTAAGAAGCGTCGGCACCTACGAGCAGTACTTC | CASSLRSVGTYEQYF
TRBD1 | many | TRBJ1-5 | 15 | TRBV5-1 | TGCGCCAGCAGCTTGACAGGGGGCGGCAATCAGCCCCAGCATTTT | CASSLTGGGNQPQHF
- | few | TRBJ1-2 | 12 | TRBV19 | TGTGCCATTAGCAGGGGTCACTATGGCTACACCTTC | CAISRGHYGYTF
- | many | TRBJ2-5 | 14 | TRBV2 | TGTGCCAGCAGCCCCGGGGACTCGGGGGAGACCCAGTACTTC | CASSPGDSGETQYF
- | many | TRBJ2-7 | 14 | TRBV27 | TGTGCCAGCAGTTTCTATGGGGCGACCTACGAGCAGTACTTC | CASSFYGATYEQYF
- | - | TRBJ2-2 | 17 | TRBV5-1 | TGCGCCAGCAGCTCCTCGGGCAGGGGCACGAACACCGGGGAGCTGTTTTTT | CASSSSGRGTNTGELFF
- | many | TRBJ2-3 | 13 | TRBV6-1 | TGTGCCAGCAGGTCTAGCTCTACTGATACGCAGTATTTT | CASRSSSTDTQYF
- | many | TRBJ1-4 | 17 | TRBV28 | TGTGCCAGCAGTTTATCCGGGTTGGGACGGACTCATGAAAAACTGTTTTTT | CASSLSGLGRTHEKLFF
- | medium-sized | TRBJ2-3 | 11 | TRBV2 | TGTGCCAGTGCGGTGGCAGATACGCAGTATTTT | CASAVADTQYF
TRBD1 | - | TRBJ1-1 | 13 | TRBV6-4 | TGTGCCAGCAGTGAACAGGGGATAGGTGAAGCTTTCTTT | CASSEQGIGEAFF
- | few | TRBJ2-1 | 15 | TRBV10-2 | TGCGCCAGCAGTGAGGTGGCGGGGTTCTACAATGAGCAGTTCTTC | CASSEVAGFYNEQFF
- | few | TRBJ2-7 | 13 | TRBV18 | TGTGCCAGCTCACCAGCCGAGACCTACGAGCAGTACTTC | CASSPAETYEQYF
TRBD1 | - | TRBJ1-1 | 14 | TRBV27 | TGTGCCAGCGGAAAGACAGGGAATCGGGGTGAGGCTTCCTTT | CASGKTGNRGEASF
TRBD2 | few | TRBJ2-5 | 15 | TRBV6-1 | TGTGCCAGCAGTTCGGGGACTAGCAGCAGAGAGACCCAGTACTTC | CASSSGTSSRETQYF
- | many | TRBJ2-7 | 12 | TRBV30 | TGTGCCTGGAGTGTAAAGGAAAGCGAGCAGTACTTC | CAWSVKESEQYF
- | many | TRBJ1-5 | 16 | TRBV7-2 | TGTGCCAGCAGCTTAGTGTACGGGAGTGGCAATCAGCCCCAGCATTTT | CASSLVYGSGNQPQHF
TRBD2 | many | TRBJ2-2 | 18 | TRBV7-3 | TGTGCCAGCAGCTTACGGCCTGTAGCGGGAGGGAGCACCGGGGAGCTGTTTTTT | CASSLRPVAGGSTGELFF
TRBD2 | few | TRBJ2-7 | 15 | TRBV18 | TGTGCCAGCTCATCGGGACTAGCGGGAAGCTACGAGCAGTACTTC | CASSSGLAGSYEQYF
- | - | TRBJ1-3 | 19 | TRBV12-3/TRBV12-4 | TGTGCCAGCAGTTTCTCGCTACGTGGGCGGGGGGCAACTGGAAACACCATATATTTT | CASSFSLRGRGATGNTIYF
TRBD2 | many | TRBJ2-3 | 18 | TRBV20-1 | TGCAGTGCTAGAGACTTTAGCTTTGCGGGAGGCCACACAGATACGCAGTATTTT | CSARDFSFAGGHTDTQYF
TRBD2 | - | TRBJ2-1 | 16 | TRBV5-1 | TGCGCCAGCAGCTTGGCCCGACTAGCGGCTGACAATGAGCAGTTCTTC | CASSLARLAADNEQFF
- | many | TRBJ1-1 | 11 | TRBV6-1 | TGTGCCAGCAGGTCCGTGACTGAAGCTTTCTTT | CASRSVTEAFF
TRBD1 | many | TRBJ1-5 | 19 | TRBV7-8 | TGTGCCAGCAGCTTAGTAAGAAGGGACAGGGCTACTCCTGATCAGCCCCAGCATTTT | CASSLVRRDRATPDQPQHF
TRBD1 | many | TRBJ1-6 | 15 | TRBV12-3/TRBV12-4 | TGTGCCAGCAGTTTTTCAGGGGGTCGCGGATCACCCCTCCACTTT | CASSFSGGRGSPLHF
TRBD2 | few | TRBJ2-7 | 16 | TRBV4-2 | TGTGCCAGCAGCCAAGCGTCCGCGGGAGTGGTGTACGAGCAGTACTTC | CASSQASAGVVYEQYF
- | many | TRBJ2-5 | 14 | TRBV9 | TGTGCCAGCAGCGGAGAAGGGGTGGTGGAGACCCAGTACTTC | CASSGEGVVETQYF
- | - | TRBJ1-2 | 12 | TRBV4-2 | TGTGCCAGCGACGGGGAGAACTATGGCTACACCTTC | CASDGENYGYTF
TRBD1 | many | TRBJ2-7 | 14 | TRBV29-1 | TGCAGCGTTGAAATCCGGACAGGCGGTTACGAGCAGTACTTC | CSVEIRTGGYEQYF
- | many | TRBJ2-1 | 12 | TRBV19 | TGTGCCGGCAGTTCCGTGGGAGGTGAGCAGTTCTTC | CAGSSVGGEQFF
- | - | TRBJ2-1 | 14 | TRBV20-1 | TGCAGTGCTGTAGGGGAGGAGGACTACAATGAGCAGTTCTTC | CSAVGEEDYNEQFF
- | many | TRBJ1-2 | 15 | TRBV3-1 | TGTGCCAGCAGCCCGCGGGAGGGACCTAACTATGGCTACACCTTC | CASSPREGPNYGYTF
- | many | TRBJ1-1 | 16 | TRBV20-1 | TGCAGTGCTAGAGATCGGTTTCAGGGGATGAACACTGAAGCTTTCTTT | CSARDRFQGMNTEAFF
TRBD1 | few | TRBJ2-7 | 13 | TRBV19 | TGTGCCAGTAGTTCTACGACAGGGTTGGAGCAGTACTTC | CASSSTTGLEQYF
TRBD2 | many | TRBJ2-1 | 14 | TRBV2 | TGTGCCAGCAGTTTCGGCGGGAGTCGGAATGAGCAGTTCTTC | CASSFGGSRNEQFF